The 8 T cell receptor beta chains reported below all come from one sample, sequenced in a study of blood T cell repertoires in COVID-19. Method: immunoSEQ multiplex PCR; TCRdb's copy keeps in-frame clones and lacks some. Of about 40,000 clones in the sample, approximately 89% were seen once. The sequencing sample was made of peripheral blood. Receptors originate from a woman between 65 and 79 years old with acute or convalescent COVID-19.

The chain has TRBV14 and TRBJ2-1; maybe TRBD2 (5 bases). The V end lost 1 base, the J end lost 6 bases, and 16 bases lay between the germline ends. From germline, CDR1 is SGHDN and CDR2 FVKESK. The CDR3 runs 16 residues. The CDR3 loop is CASSQAGLAPGNEQFF. CDR3 coding DNA: TGTGCCAGCAGCCAAGCAGGTCTAGCTCCGGGCAATGAGCAGTTCTTC. The full variable domain, with the rest looked up from reference TRBV14 and TRBJ2-1, is EAGVTQFPSHSVIEKGQTVTLRCDPISGHDNLYWYRRVMGKEIKFLLHFVKESKQDESGMPNNRFLAERTGGTYSTLKVQPAELEDSGVYFCASSQAGLAPGNEQFFGPGTRLTVL.

The chain employs TRBV7-2 and TRBJ1-2; TRBD1 matches at 7 bases. Germline V lookup: CDR1 SGHTA, CDR2 FQGNSA. This CDR3 is built from 14 residues. Unmatched junction bases numbered 10, after V lost 5 bases and J lost 7 bases. CDR3 sequence reads: CASSGGQSQIGYTF. In nucleotides, the CDR3 is TGTGCCAGCAGCGGGGGACAGTCCCAGATTGGCTACACCTTC.

The rearrangement joins TRBV7-9 to TRBJ1-1, with 8 bases fitting TRBD1. Germline values: CDR1 SEHNR, CDR2 FQNEAQ (reference sequence). V lost 5 bases, J lost 1 base, and 3 bases stayed unmatched. The CDR3 has 14 residues. CDR3 sequence reads: CASSADRGNTEAFF. The CDR3 DNA reads as TGTGCCAGCAGCGCAGACAGGGGGAACACTGAAGCTTTCTTT.

V is TRBV4-3 and J is TRBJ2-3; 11 nucleotides match TRBD2. Germline assignment: CDR1 LGHNA and CDR2 YSLEER. The junction had 4 bases not matched to a gene; V was cut back by 4 bases and J by 4 bases. The CDR3 extends over 15 amino acids. CDR3 amino acids: CASSLTSGAADTQYF. The CDR3 nucleotides are TGCGCCAGCAGCCTGACTAGCGGGGCGGCAGATACGCAGTATTTT.

The chain joins TRBV2 to TRBJ1-2; 8 nucleotides match TRBD1. The CDR3 has 14 residues. Germline lookup yields CDR1 SNHLY and CDR2 FYNNEI. V was clipped by 7 bases and J by 5 bases; unmatched bases: 9. In DNA, the CDR3 is TGTGCCAGCACTGCCGGGACAGGACTATATGGCTACACCTTC. It encodes CASTAGTGLYGYTF.

This clone was seen once. The chain joins TRBV9 to TRBJ2-3; D possibly corresponds to TRBD2 (5 bases). V lost 0 bases and J lost 2, with 13 bases in between. CDR3 size: 16 residues. CDR1 is SGDLS, CDR2 YYNGEE, per germline. Here the CDR3 reads CASSVELGVPTDTQYF. As DNA, the CDR3 is TGTGCCAGCAGCGTAGAATTGGGAGTCCCCACAGATACGCAGTATTTT.

The CDR3 bases are TGTGCCAGCAGGCAGGGTAGCGGGAGAGGCAATGAGCAGTTCTTC. Translated, it gives CASRQGSGRGNEQFF. The chain employs TRBV3-1 (or the pseudogene TRBV3-2) and TRBJ2-1, with 9 bases identical to TRBD2. Looked up from germline, CDR1 is LGHDT and CDR2 is YNNKEL (reference sequence). J lost 6 bases, V lost 6 bases, and 9 bases had no gene match. The CDR3 runs 15 residues.

The chain combines TRBV6-5 with TRBJ2-4; 15 bases are shared with TRBD2. V was clipped by 6 bases and J by 6 bases; unmatched bases: 0. Germline CDR1 reads MNHEY; CDR2 reads SVGAGI. The CDR3 spans 14 residues. The CDR3 bases are TGTGCCAGCAGGGGACTAGCGGGAGGAAACATTCAGTACTTC. Protein product: CASRGLAGGNIQYF.